The 24 T cell receptor beta chains listed next were all sequenced from one sample in a study of cytomegalovirus exposure and HLA in healthy donors. 60 Vbeta and 13 Jbeta primers were used in PCR. Profiled with immunoSEQ multiplex PCR; TCRdb holds only in-frame clones, not every one. Here the sample spans some 180,000 clones, more than 70% being singletons. Specimen: PBMCs. These receptors came from a girl aged 5 to 17 in good health and CMV-seropositive.

The rearrangement joins TRBV4-3 to TRBJ2-5, with D perhaps matching TRBD2 (6 bases). The J call may not be correct, given that the DNA end is closer to TRBJ2-7. Germline assignment: CDR1 LGHNA and CDR2 YSLEER. The CDR3 runs 17 residues. CDR3 region: CASSQDYRRDFPYEQYF. CDR3 coding DNA: TGCGCCAGCAGCCAAGATTACCGGCGGGATTTCCCCTACGAGCAGTACTTC.

In its sample, this clone was seen a few times. This chain uses TRBV7-8 with TRBJ2-7, with 14 bases matching TRBD2. The germline V gene encodes CDR1 SGHVS and CDR2 FQNEAQ. Losses at the gene ends were 7 bases for V and 4 bases for J; bases not matched to a gene: 12. The CDR3 is 17 residues long. The CDR3 DNA sequence: TGTGCCAGCAACGGACTGGACGGGACTAGCGGGAGATACGAGCAGTACTTC. Protein: CASNGLDGTSGRYEQYF.

The rearrangement joins TRBV4-1 to TRBJ2-7, with D perhaps matching TRBD2 (6 bases). Germline lookup yields CDR1 MGHRA and CDR2 YSYEKL. The CDR3 has 15 amino acids. V dropped 1 base and J dropped 2 bases, with 12 bases sitting between them. For the CDR3, the DNA is TGCGCCAGCAGCCAAGTACAACGGGAGACCTACGAGCAGTACTTC. Amino acids: CASSQVQRETYEQYF.

This sequence joins TRBV5-4 and TRBJ1-1, with 10 bases that match TRBD1. Trimming at V came to 3 bases and at J to 1 base, leaving 3 bases not matched to a gene. The CDR3 extends over 15 amino acids. In germline, CDR1 is SGHNT, CDR2 YYREEE (reference sequence). In DNA, the CDR3 is TGTGCCAGCAGCTCCAGGACAGGGGGGAACACTGAAGCTTTCTTT. This gives the protein CASSSRTGGNTEAFF.

The J gene is TRBJ2-5, the V gene TRBV25-1; 8 positions agree with TRBD1. Germline assignment: CDR1 MGHDK and CDR2 SYGVNS. This CDR3 has 15 residues. Trimming took 6 bases from V and 2 from J; bases not matched to a gene: 8. CDR3 sequence: CASSYGTGVQETQYF. For the CDR3, the DNA is TGTGCCAGCAGCTATGGGACAGGAGTTCAAGAGACCCAGTACTTC.

The chain carries TRBV7-6 and TRBJ2-5, with 11 bases aligning to TRBD2. V gave up 5 bases and J gave up 6 bases; unmatched junction bases: 8. CDR1 is SGHVS and CDR2 is FNYEAQ in the germline V gene. This CDR3 is built from 15 residues. CDR3 amino acids: CASSRPTSGEQTQYF. The DNA of the CDR3 is TGTGCCAGCAGCCGGCCGACTAGCGGGGAACAGACCCAGTACTTC.

V is TRBV6-5 and J is TRBJ2-2; D may be TRBD1 (5 bases). The CDR3 is made up of 14 amino acids. Trimming shortened V by 6 bases and J by 4 bases, and 12 bases separated the two germline ends. CDR1 MNHEY and CDR2 SVGAGI come from the germline V gene. CDR3 protein: CASRPGRSTGELFF. DNA for the CDR3: TGTGCCAGCAGGCCAGGGCGTAGCACCGGGGAGCTGTTTTTT.

This clone was observed a handful of times. The chain joins TRBV25-1 to TRBJ2-7; 9 bases agree with TRBD1. J was trimmed by 5 bases and V by 4 bases; bases with no gene match: 6. Germline CDR1 is MGHDK and CDR2 is SYGVNS. The CDR3 consists of 14 residues. CDR3 region: CASSGTGVHHEQYF. CDR3 bases: TGTGCCAGCAGTGGGACAGGGGTTCACCACGAGCAGTACTTC.

This rearrangement joins TRBV5-4 to TRBJ2-7, with 9 bases matching TRBD2. Trimming at V came to 5 bases and at J to 7 bases, leaving 13 bases not matched to a gene. The CDR3 has 15 amino acids. Germline V lookup: CDR1 SGHNT, CDR2 YYREEE (reference sequence). The CDR3: CASSLTSAGGFEQYF. The CDR3 nucleotides are TGTGCCAGCAGTCTAACGTCAGCGGGAGGATTTGAGCAGTACTTC.

This clone was seen only a few times. The chain is built from TRBV19 and TRBJ1-5, with a tentative D call TRBD1 (6 bases). V gave up 6 bases and J gave up 4 bases, with 7 bases separating them. The CDR3 is 12 residues long. The germline gives CDR1 LNHDA, CDR2 SQIVND (reference sequence). CDR3 in DNA: TGTGCCAGTAGACAGGGAAATCAGCCCCAGCATTTT. This sequence encodes CASRQGNQPQHF.

The chain uses TRBV5-1 and TRBJ1-4; D call uncertain. The germline V and J ends were trimmed by 0 bases and 0 bases, with 12 bases remaining between them. Per germline, CDR1 SGHRS and CDR2 YFSETQ. The CDR3 runs to 17 residues. The CDR3 region has the DNA TGCGCCAGCAGCTTGGATGTGGGAGTTGCAACTAATGAAAAACTGTTTTTT. It specifies CASSLDVGVATNEKLFF.

The J gene is TRBJ2-1, the V gene TRBV5-4; 8 bases align to TRBD2. The CDR3 loop spans 15 amino acids. Unmatched junction bases numbered 5, after V lost 4 bases and J lost 2 bases. Germline V gene lookup returns CDR1 SGHNT and CDR2 YYREEE (reference sequence). CDR3 sequence (DNA): TGTGCCAGCAGCCGGAGCGGGAGTACCTACAATGAGCAGTTCTTC. Residues: CASSRSGSTYNEQFF. Full variable domain (remainder filled in from reference TRBV5-4 and TRBJ2-1): ETGVTQSPTHLIKTRGQQVTLRCSSQSGHNTVSWYQQALGQGPQFIFQYYREEENGRGNFPPRFSGLQFPNYSSELNVNALELDDSALYLCASSRSGSTYNEQFFGPGTRLTVL.

This clone has a single count. The gene calls are TRBV2 and TRBJ2-5, with TRBD2 identical over 11 bases. The junction had 8 bases not matched to a gene; V was cut back by 6 bases and J by 2 bases. Germline CDR1 and CDR2: SNHLY and FYNNEI. This CDR3 is 16 amino acids long. The CDR3 nucleotides are TGTGCCAGCAGCCTCGAGCTAGCGGGAGGACAAGAGACCCAGTACTTC. Its translation is CASSLELAGGQETQYF.

The chain employs TRBV19 and TRBJ2-3, with 9 bases fitting TRBD2. CDR1 LNHDA and CDR2 SQIVND come from the germline V gene (reference sequence). V lost 5 bases and J lost 1; bases outside the gene matches: 4. The CDR3 loop spans 15 amino acids. The CDR3 DNA is TGTGCCAGTAGTGTACTAGCGGGTGGCACAGATACGCAGTATTTT. Encoded protein: CASSVLAGGTDTQYF.

This clone was seen just once. The chain carries TRBV30 and TRBJ2-7, with a weak D call TRBD2 (5 bases). V lost 1 base and J lost 4, with 11 bases in between. Germline CDR1 GTSNPN, CDR2 SVGIG (reference sequence). This CDR3 is 13 amino acids long. CDR3 DNA sequence: TGTGCCTGGAGTGGAGGGAAGGGATACGAGCAGTACTTC. Protein: CAWSGGKGYEQYF.

This chain links TRBV6-1 with TRBJ2-5, with D perhaps matching TRBD2 (6 bases). The CDR3 length is 13 residues. Per the germline V gene, CDR1 is MNHNS and CDR2 is SASEGT. V lost 1 base to trimming and J lost 14 bases, with 17 bases between them. In nucleotides, the CDR3 is TGTGCCAGCAGTGAAGGAGAGATCGGGAGTGACTACTTC. Its protein is CASSEGEIGSDYF.

The chain has TRBV6-5 and TRBJ2-2; D possibly corresponds to TRBD1 (5 bases). V lost 7 bases to trimming and J lost 3 bases, with 12 bases between them. In germline, CDR1 is MNHEY, CDR2 SVGAGI. There are 14 residues in the CDR3. The CDR3 region is CASTLRGHTGELFF. CDR3 bases: TGTGCCAGCACCTTAAGGGGCCACACCGGGGAGCTGTTTTTT.

This chain connects TRBV6-1 to TRBJ1-1, with no clear D. The germline gives CDR1 MNHNS, CDR2 SASEGT. Trimming shortened V by 6 bases and J by 5 bases, and 34 bases separated the two germline ends. This CDR3 is 20 amino acids long. The CDR3 reads CASREPAGLLLDRRRTEAFF. Written as DNA, the CDR3 is TGTGCCAGCAGAGAACCGGCGGGGTTGCTCCTGGACCGGAGAAGGACTGAAGCTTTCTTT.

This rearrangement joins TRBV11-2 to TRBJ2-7, with 7 bases matching TRBD1. From germline, CDR1 is SGHAT and CDR2 FQNNGV. The junction had 6 bases not matched to a gene; V was cut back by 5 bases and J by 5 bases. CDR3 length: 13 amino acids. Written as DNA, the CDR3 is TGTGCCAGCAGCAAGGACAGGTCTAACGAGCAGTACTTC. Its translation is CASSKDRSNEQYF.

The rearrangement links TRBV6-4 to TRBJ1-2, with D tentatively TRBD1 (6 bases). Germline CDR1 is MRHNA and CDR2 is SNTAGT. The length of the CDR3 is 13 residues. V was shortened by 6 bases and J by 2 bases, with 10 bases between the two germline ends. The CDR3 is CASRLGQNYGYTF. The DNA of the CDR3 is TGTGCCAGCAGATTAGGACAGAACTATGGCTACACCTTC.

The chain carries TRBV5-1 and TRBJ1-3; D is unclear. The germline V and J ends were trimmed by 4 bases and 0 bases, with 8 bases remaining between them. Germline V gene lookup returns CDR1 SGHRS and CDR2 YFSETQ. The CDR3 totals 14 residues. CDR3 residues: CASSPQYSGNTIYF. The DNA for the CDR3 is TGCGCCAGCAGCCCCCAGTACTCTGGAAACACCATATATTTT.

V and J are TRBV7-2 and TRBJ2-5, with a tentative D call TRBD2 (5 bases). CDR3 length: 15 amino acids. Trimming took off 2 bases at V and 4 bases at J, with 14 bases between the two ends. The germline V gene has CDR1 SGHTA and CDR2 FQGNSA. The CDR3 is CASSLTGGSGETQYF. CDR3 DNA sequence: TGTGCCAGCAGCTTAACTGGTGGGAGCGGAGAGACCCAGTACTTC.

The chain recombines TRBV15 with TRBJ2-3, with D possibly matching TRBD1 (6 bases). The CDR3 totals 16 residues. The germline V and J ends were trimmed by 0 bases and 2 bases, with 12 bases remaining between them. Germline-derived CDR1 and CDR2 are LNHNV and YYDKDF (reference sequence). DNA for the CDR3: TGTGCCACCAGCAGAGATTTGGACAGCCCCACAGATACGCAGTATTTT. This translates into CATSRDLDSPTDTQYF.

The V gene is TRBV29-1, the J gene TRBJ2-7, with 12 nucleotides matching TRBD2. V shed 4 bases, J shed 3 bases, and the junction held 4 bases outside the gene matches. In germline, CDR1 is SQVTM, CDR2 ANQGSEA. This CDR3 region has 14 residues. As DNA, the CDR3 is TGCAGCGTTGTATTGGGACTAGCGGGCTACGAGCAGTACTTC. Protein product: CSVVLGLAGYEQYF.